The 17 T cell receptor beta chains given below trace back to one sample, sequenced in a study of OX40 agonist ivuxolimab in advanced cancers. Sequenced by immunoSEQ multiplex PCR; TCRdb stores in-frame clones only, minus some. The data show tens of thousands of clones, about nine tenths seen once. The input for sequencing was CD4+ or CD8+ T cells sorted from blood, taken in a trial of the OX40 agonist ivuxolimab. The receptors stem from an adult with an advanced solid tumor such as melanoma, head and neck, liver or kidney cancer.

The rearrangement links TRBV7-2 to TRBJ1-1; no definite D call. Trimming pared 2 bases from V and 0 bases from J, leaving 13 bases between. Germline V gene data show CDR1 as SGHTA and CDR2 as FQGNSA. The CDR3 extends over 16 amino acids. The CDR3 loop is CASSLRPGYMNTEAFF. Here the CDR3 DNA reads TGTGCCAGCAGCTTACGGCCGGGATACATGAACACTGAAGCTTTCTTT.

The chain links TRBV2 to TRBJ1-4; D is unresolved. V was cut by 6 bases and J by 0 bases, with 8 bases left in between. CDR1 is SNHLY, CDR2 FYNNEI, per germline. The CDR3 runs 14 residues. DNA for the CDR3: TGTGCCAGCAGGGGATCTGCAACTAATGAAAAACTGTTTTTT. Translated, it gives CASRGSATNEKLFF.

CDR3 bases: TGTGCCAGCAGCTTAGTGGTGGGGACAGCCGAGCAGTACTTC. This gives the protein CASSLVVGTAEQYF. The chain is built from TRBV11-3 and TRBJ2-7; 7 bases align to TRBD1. Germline CDR1 and CDR2: SGHNT and YENEEA. CDR3 length equals 14 residues. J gave up 6 bases and V 1 base, and 6 bases lay outside the gene matches. The full variable domain, with the rest looked up from reference TRBV11-3 and TRBJ2-7, is EAGVVQSPRYKIIEKKQPVAFWCNPISGHNTLYWYLQNLGQGPELLIRYENEEAVDDSQLPKDRFSAERLKGVDSTLKIQPAELGDSAVYLCASSLVVGTAEQYFGPGTRLTVT.

The J gene is TRBJ2-3, the V gene TRBV4-1; TRBD2 matches 8 bases. Trimming cost V 4 bases and J 2 bases; bases outside gene matches: 8. From germline, CDR1 is MGHRA and CDR2 YSYEKL. The CDR3 totals 16 residues. The DNA for the CDR3 is TGCGCCAGCAGCCGGTCTCTAGCGGGCAACACAGATACGCAGTATTTT. Its protein is CASSRSLAGNTDTQYF.

The chain couples TRBV5-4 to TRBJ2-7, with D uncertain. Trimming cost V 2 bases and J 3 bases, with 15 bases left between them. From germline, CDR1 is SGHNT and CDR2 YYREEE (reference sequence). The CDR3 covers 15 residues. Written as DNA, the CDR3 is TGTGCCAGCAGCTTTGGGCTAGGGCAGTTCTACGAGCAGTACTTC. This sequence encodes CASSFGLGQFYEQYF.

The V call is TRBV29-1, the J call TRBJ2-3; D unclear. Germline V lookup: CDR1 SQVTM, CDR2 ANQGSEA. There are 13 residues in the CDR3. The ends were cut back, 2 bases at V and 4 bases at J, with 10 bases in the middle. In DNA form, the CDR3 reads TGCAGCGTTGAATCGAGCCCCCCAGATACGCAGTATTTT. It yields the protein CSVESSPPDTQYF.

This chain connects TRBV19 to TRBJ2-3, with TRBD2 matching 10 bases. This CDR3 has 16 residues. The V gene end was trimmed by 7 bases and the J gene end by 1 base; junction bases not matched to a gene: 8. CDR1 LNHDA and CDR2 SQIVND come from the germline V gene (reference sequence). This chain's CDR3 is CASTPRGTSGTDTQYF. The CDR3 coding sequence is TGTGCCAGTACTCCTCGAGGGACTAGCGGCACAGATACGCAGTATTTT.

This chain connects TRBV11-3 to TRBJ1-1, with D possibly being TRBD1 (5 bases). The CDR3 has 13 residues. Germline CDR1 reads SGHNT; CDR2 reads YENEEA. The V end was cut by 5 bases, the J end by 4 bases, with 11 bases between. CDR3 nucleotides: TGTGCCAGCAGCCGGGACCTTATCACTGAAGCTTTCTTT. Translated, it gives CASSRDLITEAFF.

The genes are TRBV7-9 and TRBJ1-1; the match to TRBD1 covers 9 bases. The CDR3 runs to 15 residues. Germline loops: CDR1 SEHNR, CDR2 FQNEAQ (reference sequence). V lost 5 bases to trimming and J lost 3 bases; unmatched junction nucleotides: 7. Here the CDR3 DNA reads TGTGCCAGCAGCCCCGTGACAGGGGGAGACACTGAAGCTTTCTTT. Residues: CASSPVTGGDTEAFF.

The J gene is TRBJ2-6, the V gene TRBV7-6, with D maybe TRBD2 (6 bases). The CDR3 runs to 14 residues. Deletions cut 11 bases from V and 2 bases from J, with 13 bases between. Germline-derived CDR1 and CDR2 are SGHVS and FNYEAQ. CDR3 nucleotides: TGTGCCTCCCGGAGGGTAACTGGGGCCAACGTCCTGACTTTC. Encoded protein: CASRRVTGANVLTF.

The chain couples TRBV7-6 to TRBJ2-5; TRBD2 aligns across 9 bases. J gave up 2 bases and V 2 bases, and 6 bases lay outside the gene matches. From germline, CDR1 is SGHVS and CDR2 FNYEAQ. This CDR3 region has 16 residues. CDR3: CASSLQASGNQETQYF. The DNA of the CDR3 is TGTGCCAGCAGCTTACAAGCTAGCGGGAATCAAGAGACCCAGTACTTC.

This clone showed up just a few times. The V gene is TRBV18, the J gene TRBJ2-5; 9 nucleotides agree with TRBD1. CDR1 is KGHSH and CDR2 is LQKENI in the germline V gene. This CDR3 has 14 amino acids. Trimming took 6 bases from V and 5 from J; bases not matched to a gene: 7. The CDR3 here is CASSRQGVGETQYF. The CDR3, as DNA: TGTGCCAGCTCCCGACAGGGGGTTGGGGAGACCCAGTACTTC.

This clone appeared a single time. The chain carries TRBV20-1 and TRBJ2-1; no clear D gene. Germline V gene data show CDR1 as DFQATT and CDR2 as SNEGSKA (reference sequence). V dropped 4 bases and J dropped 6 bases, with 4 bases sitting between them. The CDR3 contains 10 residues. In DNA, the CDR3 is TGCAGTGCTAAGTCCAATGAGCAGTTCTTC. Protein product: CSAKSNEQFF.

The V call is TRBV11-3, the J call TRBJ2-5; D remains unclear. Germline-derived CDR1 and CDR2 are SGHNT and YENEEA. The CDR3 is 17 amino acids. Trimming took 4 bases from V and 6 from J, leaving 24 bases between them. The CDR3 loop is CASSSHPGGLVGKTQYF. CDR3 coding DNA: TGTGCCAGCAGCTCCCACCCGGGCGGCTTAGTGGGGAAGACCCAGTACTTC.

The gene calls are TRBV7-2 and TRBJ1-1; D gene unclear. CDR1 is SGHTA and CDR2 is FQGNSA in the germline V gene. The CDR3 spans 17 residues. Trimming cost V 1 base and J 1 base, with 16 bases left between them. The DNA of the CDR3 is TGTGCCAGCAGCTTAGTAAGCGGGCCCGTTACGAACACTGAAGCTTTCTTT. This codes for CASSLVSGPVTNTEAFF.

The chain carries TRBV11-3 and TRBJ2-5; D perhaps matches TRBD2 (6 bases). The V end lost 1 base, the J end lost 5 bases, and 8 bases lay between the germline ends. The CDR3 loop spans 13 amino acids. Germline V gene data show CDR1 as SGHNT and CDR2 as YENEEA. CDR3 coding DNA: TGTGCCAGCAGCTTAGGGGGGAGGGAGACCCAGTACTTC. It specifies CASSLGGRETQYF.

This chain connects TRBV6-6 to TRBJ2-7; 11 nucleotides line up with TRBD1. V dropped 4 bases and J dropped 6; count of bases not matched to a gene: 8. Per germline, CDR1 MNHNY and CDR2 SVGAGI (reference sequence). The length of the CDR3 is 15 residues. The CDR3 coding sequence is TGTGCCAGCAGTTCCTTGGACAGGGGGCAGGCCGAGCAGTACTTC. Its translation is CASSSLDRGQAEQYF.